What follows are 5 T cell receptor beta chains derived from one specimen sequenced in a study of beta chain features in type 1 diabetes. Findings and caveats of the study: Significant though moderate, a shortening of TCRB CDR3s appeared in all four CD4+ subsets of Type 1 diabetes patients.

As every portion of the isolated RNA was reverse transcribed, the sequencing read expressed TCRB transcripts. The repertoire was sequenced with immunoSEQ multiplex PCR; TCRdb's copy has only in-frame clones and lacks some. The profile shows about 710,000 clones, 11% to 15% of them singletons. These receptors lack a known antigen. Sequencing used naive CD4+ T cells from blood. The receptor source for this set is a man younger than 30 with type 1 diabetes.

The V and J genes are TRBV7-9 and TRBJ1-2; 8 positions agree with TRBD1. Losses at the gene ends were 2 bases for V and 7 bases for J; bases not matched to a gene: 9. Germline loops: CDR1 SEHNR, CDR2 FQNEAQ (reference sequence). The CDR3 sequence is 15 residues long. In DNA, the CDR3 is TGTGCCAGCAGCTTATTCGACGGACAGGGTTTTGGCTACACCTTC. This codes for CASSLFDGQGFGYTF.

The rearrangement uses TRBV6-6 and TRBJ2-2, with 7 bases identical to TRBD1. CDR1 and CDR2 from the germline V gene are MNHNY and SVGAGI (reference sequence). CDR3 length: 16 amino acids. The V segment lost 0 bases and the J segment 5 bases; nucleotides outside the gene matches: 6. CDR3 nucleotides: TGTGCCAGCAGTTACTCGGGACAGAGCCTAACCGGGGAGCTGTTTTTT. Its translation is CASSYSGQSLTGELFF.

This clone was seen a few times. The chain combines TRBV2 with TRBJ1-2; 7 bases map to TRBD1. Unmatched junction bases numbered 7, after V lost 3 bases and J lost 6 bases. The germline V gene encodes CDR1 SNHLY and CDR2 FYNNEI. The CDR3 length is 14 residues. CDR3 DNA sequence: TGTGCCAGCAGTGAGCTTACAGGGGCAGATGGCTACACCTTC. Translating it yields CASSELTGADGYTF.

In this sample, this clone turned up a few times. The genes are TRBV21-1 and TRBJ1-2. TRBV21-1 is a pseudogene. The CDR3 is 12 residues long. CDR3 DNA: TGTGCCAGCAGCAAAGAGGACTATGGCTACACCTTC. This sequence encodes CASSKEDYGYTF.

V and J are TRBV7-2 and TRBJ2-7; tentatively, D is TRBD1 or TRBD2 (6 bases each). The length of the CDR3 is 15 residues. CDR1 is SGHTA, CDR2 FQGNSA, per germline. V lost 2 bases, J lost 2 bases, and 13 bases lay in between. This chain's CDR3 is CASSLWRAGAYEQYF. The CDR3 nucleotides read TGTGCCAGCAGCTTATGGAGGGCAGGGGCCTACGAGCAGTACTTC. Using reference TRBV7-2 and TRBJ2-7 for the parts outside the CDR3, the full variable domain is GAGVSQSPSNKVTEKGKDVELRCDPISGHTALYWYRQSLGQGLEFLIYFQGNSAPDKSGLPSDRFSAERTGGSVSTLTIQRTQQEDSAVYLCASSLWRAGAYEQYFGPGTRLTVT.